This is a list of T cell receptor beta chains from one sample in a study of T cell responses to AZD1222 COVID-19 vaccine. TCRdb keeps only in-frame clones here, not all; method: immunoSEQ multiplex PCR. The table has some 140,000 clones, about nine tenths seen once. This specimen consisted of peripheral blood, obtained 28 days after the second AZD1222 dose. All receptors come from an adult who received the AZD1222 COVID-19 vaccine. CDR3s include the opening cysteine and the closing phenylalanine or tryptophan. D genes are given only for firm matches. Size tells how often a clone was seen (once, few, many) or the class of an expanded clone, and some rows leave it out.

>TRBV18|.|TRBD1|TRBJ2-1
TGTGCCAGCTCCCGGGGGACAGGGGGCCTGAGGGAGCAGTTCTTC
CASSRGTGGLREQFF
>TRBV2|.|.|TRBJ1-1
TGTGCCAGCAGTGATAACGAACCCGCAGCTGAAGCTTTCTTT
CASSDNEPAAEAFF
>TRBV5-4|.|TRBD2|TRBJ2-5
TGTGCCAGCAGCCGCACTAGCGGAGAGACCCAGTACTTC
CASSRTSGETQYF
>TRBV2|few|.|TRBJ1-6
TGTGCCAGCAGTGAATTCGCACTTGGAAATTCACCCCTCCACTTT
CASSEFALGNSPLHF
>TRBV20-1|.|.|TRBJ1-2
TGCAGTGCTCCGCAGGGGGGCTACACCTTC
CSAPQGGYTF
>TRBV7-9|.|TRBD1|TRBJ1-1
TGTGCCAGCAGATCTTACAGGGGGAACACTGAAGCTTTCTTT
CASRSYRGNTEAFF
>TRBV5-4|once|TRBD1|TRBJ1-2
TGTGCCAGCAGCTTACAGGGGTCCTATGGCTACACCTTC
CASSLQGSYGYTF
>TRBV6-5|.|.|TRBJ1-1
TGTGCCAGCAGTTACAGGCGATTGGGTATGAACACTGAAGCTTTCTTT
CASSYRRLGMNTEAFF
>TRBV6-5|.|.|TRBJ1-2
TGTGCCAGCAGTTCCACCCAGAGCACTAACTATGGCTACACCTTC
CASSSTQSTNYGYTF
>TRBV10-1|.|.|TRBJ2-7
TGCGCCAGCAGTGAGTCAGGAAGGGACGAGCAGTACTTC
CASSESGRDEQYF
>TRBV6-5|.|.|TRBJ1-2
TGTGCCAGCAGTTACGAGGAGAACTATGGCTACACCTTC
CASSYEENYGYTF
>TRBV11-2|.|.|TRBJ1-4
TGTGCCAGCAGCCGCCCTGCGAGAAGGGAAAAACTGTTTTTT
CASSRPARREKLFF
>TRBV24-1|once|TRBD1|TRBJ2-3
TGTGCCACCAGTGACCCTTACAGGGGCGGCACAGATACGCAGTATTTT
CATSDPYRGGTDTQYF
>TRBV12-5|.|TRBD1|TRBJ2-1
TGTGCTAGTGGTTTGGGGACAGGGTGGGAGTTGAGTCACAATGAGCAGTTCTTC
CASGLGTGWELSHNEQFF
>TRBV2|.|.|TRBJ1-5
TGTGCCAGCAGTGAACAAGGAAATCAGCCCCAGCATTTT
CASSEQGNQPQHF
>TRBV3-1/TRBV3-2|.|TRBD1|TRBJ1-2
TGTGCCAGCAGCCAAGGAGGACAGGGGTCTTATGGCTACACCTTC
CASSQGGQGSYGYTF
>TRBV5-1|.|.|TRBJ2-7
TGCGCCAGCAGCTTGTATGGTCAACACGAAGATTCCTACGAGCAGTACTTC
CASSLYGQHEDSYEQYF
>TRBV7-2|.|.|TRBJ1-4
TGTGCCAGCAGCTTCTCCAGACTTGGTGAAAAACTGTTTTTT
CASSFSRLGEKLFF
>TRBV24-1|.|TRBD2|TRBJ2-1
TGTGCCACCAGTGATCGGCTAGCGGAGGCGCAGTTCTTC
CATSDRLAEAQFF
>TRBV19|.|.|TRBJ1-4
TGTGCCAGTAGTGAGGACCTTCAGACGCTGTTTTTT
CASSEDLQTLFF
>TRBV10-1|.|TRBD2|TRBJ2-1
TGCGCCAGCACCCCAAAAAGATGGTGGTTGCGGGAGTCAGAGTCGGAGTTCTTC
CASTPKRWWLRESESEFF
>TRBV10-2|.|TRBD1|TRBJ1-5
TGCGCCAGCAGTGAGGAGATCCGGACAGGCGCTCAGCCCCAGCATTTT
CASSEEIRTGAQPQHF
>TRBV30|.|TRBD1|TRBJ1-4
TGTGCCTGGAGCCCACCGGGACAGGGGGCAACTAATGAAAAACTGTTTTTT
CAWSPPGQGATNEKLFF
>TRBV6-5|.|TRBD1|TRBJ1-3
TGTGCCAGCAGTTACTCGCGACAGGGTGTGGGAAACACCATATATTTT
CASSYSRQGVGNTIYF
>TRBV2|.|.|TRBJ1-4
TGTGCCAGCAGTGTTGGACGTAATGAAAAACTGTTTTTT
CASSVGRNEKLFF
>TRBV4-3|.|.|TRBJ1-2
TGCGCCAGCAGCCAAGATCGCGAAACAGGGATGTTCCGTGGCTACACCTTC
CASSQDRETGMFRGYTF
>TRBV18|.|.|TRBJ1-1
TGTGCCAGCTCTCCCGGACACATGAACACTGAAGCTTTCTTT
CASSPGHMNTEAFF
>TRBV5-8|.|.|TRBJ1-2
TGTGCCAGCAGCCCGGCTGGGGATGGCTACACCTTC
CASSPAGDGYTF
>TRBV19|.|.|TRBJ1-5
TGTGCCAGTAAAGAGGCGGGTCAGCCCCAGCATTTT
CASKEAGQPQHF
>TRBV7-8|.|.|TRBJ1-5
TGTGCCAGCAGCTTAGTATCAGTTTCTAATCAGCCCCAGCATTTT
CASSLVSVSNQPQHF
>TRBV29-1|few|TRBD1|TRBJ1-2
TGCAGCGCCCCGGCGGGACAGGGGGCTCTCGGCTACACCTTC
CSAPAGQGALGYTF
>TRBV7-9|.|.|TRBJ1-5
TGTGCCAGCAGCTTAGGGGTAGGGGGGAGCAATCAGCCCCAGCATTTT
CASSLGVGGSNQPQHF
>TRBV30|.|TRBD1|TRBJ1-2
TGTGCCTGGAGTGCTCAAGGACAGGGGGATGGCTACACCTTC
CAWSAQGQGDGYTF
>TRBV19|.|.|TRBJ1-2
TGTGCCAGTAGTAGCAAGGGGGACTATGGCTACACCTTC
CASSSKGDYGYTF
>TRBV9|.|.|TRBJ1-2
TGTGCCAGCAGCCCGGCAGGCGGGGGCTACACCTTC
CASSPAGGGYTF
>TRBV6-5|.|.|TRBJ1-6
TGTGCCAGCAGTTTGGTGGCTCGTATCTCACCCCTCCACTTT
CASSLVARISPLHF
>TRBV3-1/TRBV3-2|.|TRBD1|TRBJ1-4
TGTGCCAGCAGCCAACTTCCGGGACAGGGGGATGAAAAACTGTTTTTT
CASSQLPGQGDEKLFF
>TRBV6-5|.|.|TRBJ1-6
TGTGCCAGCAGTTACTCCGGAAACACACCCCTCCACTTT
CASSYSGNTPLHF
>TRBV3-1/TRBV3-2|.|.|TRBJ2-1
TGTGCCAGCGGAGCTTACAATGAGCAGTTCTTC
CASGAYNEQFF
>TRBV4-3|.|TRBD1|TRBJ1-1
TGCGCCAGCAGCCCGGGGGCAGACAGGGGCGTGGGGGCTTTCTTT
CASSPGADRGVGAFF
>TRBV4-1|.|TRBD2|TRBJ2-2
TGCGCCAGCAGCCAAGAAGGTCGGGCGGGAGCGAACACCGGGGAGCTGTTTTTT
CASSQEGRAGANTGELFF
>TRBV4-3|.|.|TRBJ1-2
TGCGCCAGCAGCCAAGATCGCCAGGGCTACACCTTC
CASSQDRQGYTF
>TRBV29-1|.|.|TRBJ2-7
TGCAGCGTTGTCCGGGACGCGAGCTCCTACGAGCAGTACTTC
CSVVRDASSYEQYF
>TRBV5-1|.|.|TRBJ1-4
TGCGCCAGCAGCTTGGTAGGGCCCCAGGGTGAAAAACTGTTTTTT
CASSLVGPQGEKLFF
>TRBV7-7|.|TRBD1|TRBJ2-1
TGTGCTAGCAGCTTCGGGCAGGGGGCTTTCAATGAGCAGTTCTTC
CASSFGQGAFNEQFF
>TRBV6-4|few|.|TRBJ2-2
TGTGCCAGCAGGAGGGCTTTGAACACCGGGGAGCTGTTTTTT
CASRRALNTGELFF
>TRBV29-1|.|TRBD1|TRBJ2-6
TGCAGCGCAGTGACCGGGACAGGGGTCGGTGGGGCCAACGTCCTGACTTTC
CSAVTGTGVGGANVLTF